This T cell receptor (beta chain) emerged from a study of T cell changes during pregnancy in multiple sclerosis. Sequenced by immunoSEQ multiplex PCR; TCRdb stores in-frame clones only, minus some. The sample shows about 67,000 clones, about nine tenths of them seen only once. Trimming pared 4 bases from V and 13 bases from J, leaving 8 bases between. Germline V CDR1 and CDR2: MNHEY, SVGAGI. The length of the CDR3 is 11 residues. The TCR was taken from a female donor with multiple sclerosis, enrolled in a pregnancy study. The chain couples TRBV6-5 to TRBJ1-6, with D unresolved. The sample in question was peripheral blood, obtained in the third trimester of pregnancy. This chain's CDR3 is CASSSGSPLHF. The CDR3 bases are TGTGCCAGCAGTTCCGGTTCGCCCCTCCACTTT.